This TCR beta chain derives from a study of T-cell memory formation after mild COVID-19. Study results and caveats: Clones shrinking from day 15 to 85 showed even CD4/CD8 mixes; later expanders tilted CD4+.

TCRdb independently ran MiXCR on the 5' RACE reads; one entry per CDR3 protein. The repertoire holds about 150,000 distinct CDR3 sequences, with 10% to 15% as singletons. As regards this clonotype: What it recognizes is unknown.

The source of this sequence is a man younger than 35 who had mild COVID-19 (a few samples of this study predate the infection). Cell type and time point are not known. Sequencing was carried out using PBMCs or a T cell subset sorted from them (not recorded which).

DNA of the CDR3: TGCGCCAGCAGCTTACAGCCTTCGAACACTGAAGCTTTCTTT. Its protein is CASSLQPSNTEAFF. This rearrangement joins TRBV5-1 to TRBJ1-1; D uncertain. The CDR3 is 14 residues long. In germline, CDR1 is SGHRS, CDR2 YFSETQ. V lost 2 bases, J lost 1 base, and 9 bases lay in between.